These 27 T cell receptor beta chains came from one sample sequenced in a study of T cell responses to AZD1222 COVID-19 vaccine (TCRdb year 2021). The sample's time point label, in plain terms: baseline before first vaccination. The library was prepared using the immunoSEQ multiplex PCR assay. Drawn from immuneACCESS, this table holds only the in-frame rearrangements with V and J called that TCRdb kept. Clones are partly lost; checked studies trace under half to an unresolved V gene and leave the rest unexplained. This sample is represented by around 120,000 clones; about 90% of them were singletons. The top ten constitute under 9% of the sample. Specimen: peripheral blood, collected on day 0 of AZD1222 vaccination. These receptors came from an adult in good health.

The chain has TRBV30 and TRBJ2-7; 8 bases agree with TRBD2. The CDR3 is 14 residues long. The germline V gene has CDR1 GTSNPN and CDR2 SVGIG (reference sequence). V was clipped by 0 bases and J by 7 bases; unmatched bases: 8. CDR3: CAWSVTGTRGEQYF. CDR3 in DNA: TGTGCCTGGAGTGTAACCGGGACTAGGGGTGAGCAGTACTTC.

This clone came up once. This chain connects TRBV9 to TRBJ1-1; D gene unclear. The V end lost 3 bases, the J end lost 3 bases, and 12 bases lay between the germline ends. This CDR3 contains 14 residues. The germline V gene encodes CDR1 SGDLS and CDR2 YYNGEE. CDR3 residues: CASSAYSQHTEAFF. As DNA, the CDR3 is TGTGCCAGCAGCGCTTACAGCCAGCACACTGAAGCTTTCTTT.

The rearrangement joins TRBV15 to TRBJ1-1; TRBD1 matches at 9 bases. J lost 3 bases, V lost 1 base, and 6 bases had no gene match. Germline V gene sequence: CDR1 LNHNV, CDR2 YYDKDF (reference sequence). The CDR3 consists of 16 residues. CDR3 loop: CATSRGQGEGYTEAFF. The CDR3 DNA reads TGTGCCACCAGCAGAGGACAGGGGGAAGGGTACACTGAAGCTTTCTTT.

This clone has only one observation. The genes are TRBV10-2 and TRBJ2-5; D might be TRBD1 (6 bases). Germline V lookup: CDR1 WSHSY, CDR2 SAAADI. CDR3 length: 12 residues. The V and J ends lost 9 bases and 4 bases respectively, with 12 bases between them. CDR3 protein: CASVDSGETQYF. The CDR3 DNA reads TGCGCCAGTGTGGACAGTGGAGAGACCCAGTACTTC.

J is TRBJ1-2 and V is TRBV29-1; D is unclear. V lost 3 bases and J 8 bases, leaving 13 bases between the germline ends. CDR3 length: 12 amino acids. The germline gives CDR1 SQVTM, CDR2 ANQGSEA. The CDR3 loop reads CSVETQSGGYTF. The CDR3 DNA follows: TGCAGCGTTGAGACCCAATCAGGAGGCTACACCTTC.

The chain employs TRBV5-1 and TRBJ2-3, with D maybe TRBD1 (6 bases). V was clipped by 4 bases and J by 2 bases, with 14 bases between them. Germline-derived CDR1 and CDR2 are SGHRS and YFSETQ. This CDR3 spans 15 amino acids. This CDR3 reads CASSALTGPTDTQYF. The CDR3 nucleotides read TGCGCCAGCAGCGCTCTGACAGGACCCACAGATACGCAGTATTTT.

The V gene is TRBV10-1, the J gene TRBJ2-1; 7 nucleotides align to TRBD1. Losses at the gene ends were 3 bases for V and 8 bases for J; bases not matched to a gene: 10. Per germline, CDR1 WNHNN and CDR2 SYGVQD (reference sequence). This CDR3 is built from 15 residues. This chain's CDR3 is CASSEGLLQGHEQFF. The CDR3 DNA is TGCGCCAGCAGTGAAGGTCTTCTACAGGGGCATGAGCAGTTCTTC.

The chain uses TRBV25-1 and TRBJ1-4; no clear D. Trimming removed 4 bases at V and 9 bases at J, with 21 bases between. Germline loops: CDR1 MGHDK, CDR2 SYGVNS. The CDR3 contains 16 residues. The CDR3 DNA sequence: TGTGCCAGCAGTGTAACCGGACTGTCTGGTAGTAAAAAACTGTTTTTT. Protein sequence: CASSVTGLSGSKKLFF.

V usage is TRBV6-5 and J usage is TRBJ1-1; D may be TRBD1 (6 bases). Germline values: CDR1 MNHEY, CDR2 SVGAGI. The CDR3 runs to 14 residues. V lost 3 bases and J 3 bases, leaving 11 bases between the germline ends. CDR3 DNA sequence: TGTGCCAGCAGTTATCTAGCAGGGGACACTGAAGCTTTCTTT. Protein product: CASSYLAGDTEAFF.

V gene TRBV19 combines with J gene TRBJ1-2; D is unresolved. The germline gives CDR1 LNHDA, CDR2 SQIVND (reference sequence). The CDR3 is 17 amino acids. The ends were cut back, 1 base at V and 1 base at J, with 16 bases in the middle. The CDR3 here is CASSIGRKGIGNYGYTF. CDR3 nucleotide sequence: TGTGCCAGTAGTATAGGTCGGAAGGGTATTGGTAACTATGGCTACACCTTC. Full variable domain (outside the CDR3, taken from reference TRBV19 and TRBJ1-2): DGGITQSPKYLFRKEGQNVTLSCEQNLNHDAMYWYRQDPGQGLRLIYYSQIVNDFQKGDIAEGYSVSREKKESFPLTVTSAQKNPTAFYLCASSIGRKGIGNYGYTFGSGTRLTVV.

The rearrangement uses TRBV5-1 and TRBJ2-1, with 8 bases matching TRBD2. V was pared by 2 bases and J by 5 bases, with 12 bases of the junction left unmatched. Germline loops: CDR1 SGHRS, CDR2 YFSETQ. The CDR3 consists of 17 residues. The CDR3 nucleotides read TGCGCCAGCAGCTTCAACCCTACCGGGACTAGTAACAATGAGCAGTTCTTC. Translating gives CASSFNPTGTSNNEQFF.

The chain combines TRBV7-2 with TRBJ2-3; no clear D gene. CDR3 length equals 14 residues. The germline V and J ends were trimmed by 5 bases and 0 bases, with 9 bases remaining between them. Germline V gene lookup returns CDR1 SGHTA and CDR2 FQGNSA. CDR3 loop: CASSPSSSTDTQYF. The CDR3 coding sequence is TGTGCCAGCAGCCCGAGTTCTAGCACAGATACGCAGTATTTT.

The rearrangement links TRBV28 to TRBJ1-2; D call uncertain. Germline V lookup: CDR1 MDHEN, CDR2 SYDVKM. This CDR3 contains 11 residues. Trimming removed 3 bases from V and 8 bases from J, with 7 bases in between. DNA of the CDR3: TGTGCCAGCAGTTTCCGGATGGGCTACACCTTC. Its protein product is CASSFRMGYTF.

This chain uses TRBV5-6 with TRBJ2-1; maybe TRBD2 (6 bases). The CDR3 has 16 residues. CDR1 SGHDT and CDR2 YYEEEE come from the germline V gene. Trimming shortened V by 0 bases and J by 4 bases, and 14 bases separated the two germline ends. The CDR3, as DNA: TGTGCCAGCAGCTTGGATTTGGGGAGGACTTACAATGAGCAGTTCTTC. Amino acids: CASSLDLGRTYNEQFF. Using reference TRBV5-6 and TRBJ2-1 for the parts outside the CDR3, the full variable domain is DAGVTQSPTHLIKTRGQQVTLRCSPKSGHDTVSWYQQALGQGPQFIFQYYEEEERQRGNFPDRFSGHQFPNYSSELNVNALLLGDSALYLCASSLDLGRTYNEQFFGPGTRLTVL.

V gene TRBV6-2 or TRBV6-3 combines with J gene TRBJ2-7; possible D gene TRBD2, 6 bases. The V and J ends lost 3 bases and 10 bases respectively, with 16 bases between them. This CDR3 has 13 amino acids. Germline CDR1 reads MNHEY; CDR2 reads SVGEGT. Written as DNA, the CDR3 is TGTGCCAGCAGTTATGGACTAACTCACTCTCAGTACTTC. It yields the protein CASSYGLTHSQYF.

The J gene is TRBJ2-2, the V gene TRBV24-1; D tentatively fits TRBD1 or TRBD2 (6 bases each). The CDR3 runs 15 residues. The V end lost 3 bases, the J end lost 7 bases, and 14 bases lay between the germline ends. Germline V gene sequence: CDR1 KGHDR, CDR2 SFDVKD. The CDR3 coding sequence is TGTGCCACCAGTGATGGGGGGCGCGAGGGCGGGGAGCTGTTTTTT. Translating gives CATSDGGREGGELFF.

The V and J genes are TRBV7-9 and TRBJ1-2, with 8 bases matching TRBD1. Germline values: CDR1 SEHNR, CDR2 FQNEAQ (reference sequence). This CDR3 spans 16 amino acids. The junction had 15 bases not matched to a gene; V was cut back by 5 bases and J by 7 bases. The CDR3, as DNA: TGTGCCAGCAGCCCTTCCGGGGACAGGTCTCAGGGTGGCTACACCTTC. It codes for CASSPSGDRSQGGYTF.

The chain links TRBV7-9 to TRBJ2-7; D may be TRBD2 (5 bases). Germline loops: CDR1 SEHNR, CDR2 FQNEAQ (reference sequence). Trimming stripped 5 bases from V and 1 base from J, with 15 bases between. This CDR3 has 15 residues. The CDR3 reads CASSPGLSDSYEQYF. The CDR3 DNA is TGTGCCAGCAGCCCAGGACTGTCAGATTCCTACGAGCAGTACTTC.

The V call is TRBV30, the J call TRBJ1-3; no definite D call. V lost 4 bases, J lost 0 bases, and 7 bases lay in between. The germline V gene encodes CDR1 GTSNPN and CDR2 SVGIG (reference sequence). This CDR3 comprises 13 residues. DNA of the CDR3: TGTGCCTGGATACCCCGCTCTGGAAACACCATATATTTT. Protein product: CAWIPRSGNTIYF. The full variable domain, in which reference TRBV30 and TRBJ1-3 provide the parts outside the CDR3, is SQTIHQWPATLVQPVGSPLSLECTVEGTSNPNLYWYRQAAGRGLQLLFYSVGIGQISSEVPQNLSASRPQDRQFILSSKKLLLSDSGFYLCAWIPRSGNTIYFGEGSWLTVV.

On this clone: The identical CDR3 is also encoded by other nucleotide sequences in the sample. The V and J genes are TRBV2 and TRBJ1-5; TRBD1 agrees at 8 bases. The CDR3 loop spans 14 amino acids. The ends lost 4 bases at V and 4 bases at J; junction bases unmatched: 3. CDR1 is SNHLY, CDR2 FYNNEI, per germline. CDR3 protein: CASSGTGGNQPQHF. The CDR3 DNA is TGTGCCAGCAGTGGAACAGGGGGGAATCAGCCCCAGCATTTT.

The chain recombines TRBV7-9 with TRBJ1-4; D is ambiguous. Germline CDR1 is SEHNR and CDR2 is FQNEAQ (reference sequence). V shed 5 bases and J shed 0 bases, with 16 bases lying between them. The CDR3 is made up of 17 amino acids. CDR3 sequence reads: CASSPNGRTATNEKLFF. In nucleotides, the CDR3 is TGTGCCAGCAGCCCCAATGGACGGACTGCAACTAATGAAAAACTGTTTTTT. The complete variable domain, with remaining parts taken from reference TRBV7-9 and TRBJ1-4, reads DTGVSQNPRHKITKRGQNVTFRCDPISEHNRLYWYRQTLGQGPEFLTYFQNEAQLEKSRLLSDRFSAERPKGSFSTLEIQRTEQGDSAMYLCASSPNGRTATNEKLFFGSGTQLSVL.

The chain joins TRBV18 to TRBJ2-7; D is perhaps TRBD2 (5 bases). The CDR3 is 12 amino acids. Per germline, CDR1 KGHSH and CDR2 LQKENI. Trimming removed 5 bases from V and 0 bases from J, with 5 bases in between. In DNA, the CDR3 is TGTGCCAGCTCAGGGAGCTCCTACGAGCAGTACTTC. As protein: CASSGSSYEQYF. Full variable domain (rest looked up from reference TRBV18 and TRBJ2-7): NAGVMQNPRHLVRRRGQEARLRCSPMKGHSHVYWYRQLPEEGLKFMVYLQKENIIDESGMPKERFSAEFPKEGPSILRIQQVVRGDSAAYFCASSGSSYEQYFGPGTRLTVT.

This clone occurred once. The chain is built from TRBV5-6 and TRBJ2-1; 9 nucleotides match TRBD1. This CDR3 comprises 16 residues. Trimming cost V 4 bases and J 10 bases; bases outside gene matches: 15. From germline, CDR1 is SGHDT and CDR2 YYEEEE. The CDR3, as DNA: TGTGCCAGCAGCAAGATGACAGGGGGTGCCTTTGGGGAGCAGTTCTTC. This encodes CASSKMTGGAFGEQFF.

The chain is built from TRBV14 and TRBJ1-3; D call uncertain. The CDR3 totals 16 residues. V was trimmed by 0 bases and J by 0 bases, leaving 9 bases between them. Germline CDR1 reads SGHDN; CDR2 reads FVKESK. CDR3 residues: CASSQEPGVSGNTIYF. DNA of the CDR3: TGTGCCAGCAGCCAAGAACCTGGTGTCTCTGGAAACACCATATATTTT. Drawing the rest from reference TRBV14 and TRBJ1-3, the complete variable domain is EAGVTQFPSHSVIEKGQTVTLRCDPISGHDNLYWYRRVMGKEIKFLLHFVKESKQDESGMPNNRFLAERTGGTYSTLKVQPAELEDSGVYFCASSQEPGVSGNTIYFGEGSWLTVV.

The chain has TRBV7-9 and TRBJ1-4; TRBD1 matches 8 bases. Germline V gives CDR1 SEHNR, CDR2 FQNEAQ (reference sequence). This CDR3 comprises 13 residues. V lost 0 bases and J lost 10; bases outside the gene matches: 1. CDR3 sequence reads: CASSLAQGAKLFF. CDR3 coding DNA: TGTGCCAGCAGCTTAGCCCAGGGGGCAAAACTGTTTTTT.

The CDR3 region is CASSRSAYTGELFF. The CDR3 DNA is TGCGCCAGCAGTAGGTCAGCTTACACCGGGGAGCTGTTTTTT. The chain recombines TRBV5-1 with TRBJ2-2; D gene unclear. The V and J ends lost 5 bases and 3 bases respectively, with 11 bases between them. This CDR3 region has 14 residues. Germline CDR1 is SGHRS and CDR2 is YFSETQ. Drawing the rest from reference TRBV5-1 and TRBJ2-2, the complete variable domain is KAGVTQTPRYLIKTRGQQVTLSCSPISGHRSVSWYQQTPGQGLQFLFEYFSETQRNKGNFPGRFSGRQFSNSRSEMNVSTLELGDSALYLCASSRSAYTGELFFGEGSRLTVL.

V is TRBV14 and J is TRBJ1-2; D unclear. Trimming left V 4 bases short and J 4 bases short, with 13 bases between. From germline, CDR1 is SGHDN and CDR2 FVKESK. The CDR3 runs 14 residues. This CDR3 is CASSPTQLPYGYTF. The CDR3 DNA sequence: TGTGCCAGCAGCCCCACACAGCTACCCTATGGCTACACCTTC.